Listed below are T cell receptor beta chains from one sample, sequenced in a study of T-cell reconstitution after alpha-beta-depleted transplantation in children. TCRdb re-analysed the PCR reads in MiXCR, keeping a single row per CDR3 protein. The table records under 300,000 distinct CDR3 sequences, around 10% of them present only once. The source material was peripheral blood, sampled 180 days after TCRalphabeta/CD19-depleted stem cell transplant. The origin of the receptors is a male patient aged 2 to 9 who had a stem cell transplant for chronic granulomatous disease, so the T cells may come from the graft donor. CDR3s leave out the opening cysteine and the closing phenylalanine or tryptophan. The size entry is marked missing in some rows and otherwise reads once, few, many or a size class.

length	V	J	size	CDR3
15	TRBV20-1	TRBJ1-2	many	SARGATGTLPDYGYT
17	TRBV15	TRBJ2-2	many	ATSRDLPPGQGATGELF
11	TRBV20-1	TRBJ1-4	many	SASMPVGEKLF
12	TRBV25-1	TRBJ2-1	many	ASSRMASNYEQF
14	TRBV21-1	TRBJ2-2	many	ASSKEAGQWTGELF
12	TRBV30	TRBJ1-6	-	ACSRDRANSPLH
11	TRBV20-1	TRBJ1-1	many	SARDNRALEAF
13	TRBV20-1	TRBJ2-1	many	SARGTTSGITEQF
12	TRBV28	TRBJ1-1	-	ASSEGVTNTEAF
12	TRBV7-6	TRBJ2-7	many	ASSSSSGTYEQY
12	TRBV25-1	TRBJ1-2	many	ASSVGGWGYGYT
10	TRBV29-1	TRBJ1-2	many	SVDRGGDGYT
11	TRBV20-1	TRBJ2-1	many	SAGTGGRNEQF
17	TRBV7-2	TRBJ2-1	few	ASSLPGLAGNRVYNEQF
15	TRBV7-6	TRBJ2-3	many	ASSLLTSGGGPDTQY
12	TRBV20-1	TRBJ2-4	many	SGEDRFDKNIQY
11	TRBV18	TRBJ2-3	-	ASSPDPGYTQY
13	TRBV28	TRBJ2-2	many	ASSLRTSLTGELF
15	TRBV5-1	TRBJ2-2	-	ASSGGGTSGNTGELF
15	TRBV7-2	TRBJ2-2	few	ASSLAGPRVGTGELF
12	TRBV20-1	TRBJ1-4	many	SARDTAGGEKLF
15	TRBV4-1	TRBJ2-1	many	ASSRYQGRGSYNEQF
10	TRBV11-2	TRBJ2-1	-	ASSPRFGEQF
14	TRBV20-1	TRBJ2-3	many	SALEWEGGTTDTQY
10	TRBV10-3	TRBJ2-3	many	ASGGGTDTQY
12	TRBV30	TRBJ2-7	many	AWKRTSGIYEQY
15	TRBV12-3/TRBV12-4	TRBJ2-7	-	ASSSRTGGFKEYEQY
14	TRBV18	TRBJ2-3	-	ASSPLAGGGTDTQY
17	TRBV5-1	TRBJ2-3	many	ASSLGVKGGRNPTDTQY
16	TRBV19	TRBJ2-1	-	ASSMWAGGKSSYNEQF
15	TRBV7-8	TRBJ2-3	-	ASSGVKGQGFADTQY
11	TRBV24-1	TRBJ1-2	many	ATSEHGQGGYT
13	TRBV12-3/TRBV12-4	TRBJ2-5	many	ASSLPTGVQETQY
13	TRBV20-1	TRBJ2-7	many	SARDPGQVSYEQY
14	TRBV4-3	TRBJ1-4	many	ASSSGQGGTNEKLF